This T cell receptor beta chain is drawn from a study of blood T cell repertoires in COVID-19. Turning to the study itself: The United States, Italy and Spain provided the acute and convalescent COVID-19 samples. From T cells, B-cell-depleted T cells, or PBMCs came the material, which was cDNA or gDNA.

The CDR3 is 13 amino acids. V was cut by 1 base and J by 4 bases, with 5 bases left in between. Looked up from germline, CDR1 is LGHNT and CDR2 is FRNRAP. Under the authors' procedure: Amplification from reference gene primers served as the basis for estimated nucleated cell counts. Only in-frame clones appear in the TCRdb table, and some are missing; sequencing was by immunoSEQ multiplex PCR. V and J calls and clone size are given by that table; D and trimming were obtained from the DNA. Of approximately 170,000 clones in the sample, 90% are singletons; the top ten hold 18%. This sequence joins TRBV12-5 and TRBJ2-1, with D hard to call. Sequencing was carried out using peripheral blood. The clonotype originates from a man between 60 and 75 years old with active or convalescent COVID-19. CDR3 sequence: CASGLESYNEQFF. Written as DNA, the CDR3 is TGTGCTAGTGGTTTGGAGAGTTACAATGAGCAGTTCTTC.